Listed below are T cell receptor beta chains from one sample, sequenced in a study of early T cells in non-severe SARS-CoV-2 infection. TCRdb reprocessed the 5' RACE reads with MiXCR, giving one entry per CDR3 protein. The sample shows about 59,000 distinct CDR3 sequences, about 13% of them seen only once. The sample consisted of whole blood, taken at baseline. The receptors here all came from an adult who was a healthcare worker with PCR-confirmed SARS-CoV-2 infection or an uninfected control (not recorded which). Each CDR3 is given with its conserved first and last residue. D genes are given only for firm matches. Size tells how often a clone was seen (once, few, many) or the class of an expanded clone, and some rows leave it out.

cdr3_nt	cdr3_aa	d_call	clone_size	v_call	j_call
TGTGCCACCAGTGACCCGACAGTTACTGGGGCCAACGTCCTGACTTTC	CATSDPTVTGANVLTF	.	many	TRBV24-1	TRBJ2-6
TGCAGTGCTATCCGGGGAGGGTATGGCTACACCTTC	CSAIRGGYGYTF	.	.	TRBV20-1	TRBJ1-2
TGTGCCAGTAGTCAAGGGGGTGGGGAGACCCAGTACTTC	CASSQGGGETQYF	.	many	TRBV19	TRBJ2-5
TGTGCCAGCAGCGTGGACTCCACAGGGTTGGGAAACACCATATATTTT	CASSVDSTGLGNTIYF	.	.	TRBV6-6	TRBJ1-3
TGTGCCAGCAGCTTGATACAGGGCGTCACCGGGGAGCTGTTTTTT	CASSLIQGVTGELFF	.	many	TRBV5-4	TRBJ2-2
TGTGCCAGCAGTTTATACGGGGGGCGCGGGTCCTACGAGCAGTACTTC	CASSLYGGRGSYEQYF	.	few	TRBV28	TRBJ2-7
TGCAGCGTTGAAGATGGGCGACAGTTATCTGAAGCTTTCTTT	CSVEDGRQLSEAFF	.	few	TRBV29-1	TRBJ1-1
TGCAGTGCTGAGGGGACTAGCGGGTTGACAGATACGCAGTATTTT	CSAEGTSGLTDTQYF	TRBD2	many	TRBV20-1	TRBJ2-3
TGCAGTGCTAGAGTTGGGGGATACGAGCAGTACTTC	CSARVGGYEQYF	.	few	TRBV20-1	TRBJ2-7
TGTGCCAGCAGTTCCCCAGGGTTGGACACTGAAGCTTTCTTT	CASSSPGLDTEAFF	.	few	TRBV12-3/TRBV12-4	TRBJ1-1
TGTGCCAGCACCCCCGGCGGGACGGGCACCGGGGAGCTGTTTTTT	CASTPGGTGTGELFF	.	.	TRBV7-3	TRBJ2-2
TGTGCCAGCAGCTTAGACAGTCTTTATTCCTACGAGCAGTACTTC	CASSLDSLYSYEQYF	.	.	TRBV7-9	TRBJ2-7
TGCGCCAGCAGCCCGGGGGACAGATCCACAGATACGCAGTATTTT	CASSPGDRSTDTQYF	.	many	TRBV5-1	TRBJ2-3
TGTGCCAGCAGCTTAGCCTTAGAAGAGACCCAGTACTTC	CASSLALEETQYF	.	few	TRBV7-9	TRBJ2-5
TGTGCCAGCAGTTCTTATTCGAGGAGTTCCCGTCGCACCGGGGAGCTGTTTTTT	CASSSYSRSSRRTGELFF	.	few	TRBV6-6	TRBJ2-2
TGTGCCAGCCAGCGGGGGGGAAGCACAGATACGCAGTATTTT	CASQRGGSTDTQYF	TRBD2	.	TRBV6-5	TRBJ2-3
TGTGCCAGCAGCTTAAACTACGATGAGCAGTTCTTC	CASSLNYDEQFF	.	.	TRBV7-3	TRBJ2-1
TGTGCCAGCAGTTGGGTCCGCTCCTACAATGAGCAGTTCTTC	CASSWVRSYNEQFF	.	.	TRBV6-2/TRBV6-3	TRBJ2-1
TGTGCCAGCAGTTACTCAGCCCCTGTAGTTAATGAGCAGTTCTTC	CASSYSAPVVNEQFF	.	few	TRBV6-2/TRBV6-3	TRBJ2-1
TGTGCCAGCAGCCCCGCATGGGACAGGGCCGATGCAACTAATGAAAAACTGTTTTTT	CASSPAWDRADATNEKLFF	TRBD1	.	TRBV3-1	TRBJ1-4